This TCR beta chain is from a study of beta chain features in type 1 diabetes. Reverse transcribing all isolated RNA meant expressed TCRB transcripts were sequenced. Some clones are missing from TCRdb's copy, which holds only in-frame ones; the method was immunoSEQ multiplex PCR. In the table there are 130,000 to 150,000 clones, roughly 53% of which are singletons. V lost 6 bases, J lost 0 bases, and 9 bases lay in between. The germline CDR1 and CDR2 sequences are PRHDT and FYEKMQ (reference sequence). The CDR3 is 14 residues long. This clone has only a few counts. The target antigen is unknown. Findings and caveats of the study: Patients' naive, central memory and Treg TCRB repertoires seemed closer to one another than those of healthy donors. These data did not resolve whether HLA type affects TCRB rearrangement.

The chain employs TRBV13 and TRBJ2-1; D is undetermined. Sequenced sample: Tregs from blood. The clonotype was recovered from a man between 18 and 29 years old in good health. The CDR3 coding sequence is TGTGCCAGCAGTCCGAGAAGCTCCTACAATGAGCAGTTCTTC. It yields the protein CASSPRSSYNEQFF.